This T cell receptor beta chain was observed in a study of T cells in Graves' hyperthyroidism and ophthalmopathy. General study points: A model of 13 V-J pairs discriminated ophthalmopathy from stable hyperthyroidism.

Graves' hyperthyroidism was deemed stable given no ophthalmopathy progression within 18 months. Each patient was aged 18 to 65 and had newly diagnosed hyperthyroidism of under 2 months' duration. The authors took PBMCs from roughly 9.3 ml fresh peripheral blood. Amplification yielded TCR beta CDR3 regions, with RNA transcripts as the source. HTBI primers were used for first-round RT-PCR of the TCR CDR3. TCRdb redid the calling of the multiplex PCR reads with MiXCR, one entry per CDR3 protein. Among around 420,000 distinct CDR3 sequences listed, 15% to 19% were seen once. About this clonotype itself: No antigen is known for it.

This CDR3 is 14 amino acids long. Trimming left V 7 bases short and J 5 bases short, with 20 bases between. Germline V CDR1 and CDR2: SQVTM, ANQGSEA. The sequence was collected from a woman aged 18-29 years with Graves' hyperthyroidism. The sample taken for sequencing was blood. This chain uses TRBV29-1 with TRBJ2-5; possibly TRBD1 for D (5 bases). The CDR3 region has the DNA TGCAGCGCACAAAAGGTCAGGGTGGAGGAGACCCAGTACTTC. Translating it yields CSAQKVRVEETQYF.